This T cell receptor beta chain is from a study of T cells in Graves' hyperthyroidism and ophthalmopathy. Study-level results: A 13 V-J model separated ophthalmopathy from stable hyperthyroidism.

Amplification yielded TCR beta CDR3 regions, with RNA transcripts as the source. The primer set for the first-round RT-PCR of the TCR CDR3 was HTBI. One entry per CDR3 protein, called by TCRdb with MiXCR from the multiplex PCR reads. The sample shows a few hundred thousand distinct CDR3 sequences, about 45% of them seen only once. There are many counts of this clonotype. Its antigen is as yet unknown. Trimming cost V 2 bases and J 4 bases, with 9 bases left between them. CDR1 and CDR2 (germline): SGHTA, FQGNSA. There are 13 residues in the CDR3. What was sequenced was peripheral blood or thyroid tissue (not recorded which). The V gene is TRBV7-2, the J gene TRBJ2-7; possibly TRBD1 for D (6 bases). The clonotype originates from an adult woman with Graves' disease, either hyperthyroidism or ophthalmopathy (not recorded which). CDR3 bases: TGTGCCAGCAGCTTAAACAGGGATTACGAGCAGTACTTC. It specifies CASSLNRDYEQYF.